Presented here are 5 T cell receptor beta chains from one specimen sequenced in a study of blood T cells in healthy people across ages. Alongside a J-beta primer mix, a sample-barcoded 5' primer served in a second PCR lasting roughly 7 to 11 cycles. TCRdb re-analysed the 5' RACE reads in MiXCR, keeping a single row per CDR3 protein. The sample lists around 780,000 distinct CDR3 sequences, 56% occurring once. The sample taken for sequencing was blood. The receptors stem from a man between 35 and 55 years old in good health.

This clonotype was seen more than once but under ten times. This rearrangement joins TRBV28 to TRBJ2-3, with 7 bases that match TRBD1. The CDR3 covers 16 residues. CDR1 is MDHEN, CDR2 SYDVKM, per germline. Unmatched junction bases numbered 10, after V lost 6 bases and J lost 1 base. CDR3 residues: CASRPHRGWGTDTQYF. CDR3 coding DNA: TGTGCCAGCAGACCACACAGGGGCTGGGGCACAGATACGCAGTATTTT.

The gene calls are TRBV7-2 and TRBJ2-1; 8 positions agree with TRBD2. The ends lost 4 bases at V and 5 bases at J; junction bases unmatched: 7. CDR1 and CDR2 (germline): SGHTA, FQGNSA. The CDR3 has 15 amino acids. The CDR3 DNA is TGTGCCAGCAGCTCCGGGACTAGTAGGAACAATGAGCAGTTCTTC. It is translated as CASSSGTSRNNEQFF.

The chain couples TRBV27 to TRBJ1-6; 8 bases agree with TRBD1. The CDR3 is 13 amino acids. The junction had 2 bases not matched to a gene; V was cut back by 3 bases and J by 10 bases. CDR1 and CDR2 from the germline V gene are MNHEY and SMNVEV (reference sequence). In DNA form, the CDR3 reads TGTGCCAGCAGTTTTGACAGGGGCTCACCCCTCCACTTT. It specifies CASSFDRGSPLHF.

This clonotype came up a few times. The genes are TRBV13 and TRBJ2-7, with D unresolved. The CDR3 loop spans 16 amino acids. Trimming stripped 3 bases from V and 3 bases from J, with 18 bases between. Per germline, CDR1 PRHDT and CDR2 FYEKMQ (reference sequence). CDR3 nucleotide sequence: TGTGCCAGCAGCTTCTCCTCGAGTCTAGGAGTCTACGAGCAGTACTTC. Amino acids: CASSFSSSLGVYEQYF.

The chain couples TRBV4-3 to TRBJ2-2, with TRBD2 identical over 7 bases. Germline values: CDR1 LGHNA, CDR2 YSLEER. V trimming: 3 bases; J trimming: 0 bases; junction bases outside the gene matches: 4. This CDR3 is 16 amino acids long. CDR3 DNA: TGCGCCAGCAGCCAGACCGGGACTACGAACACCGGGGAGCTGTTTTTT. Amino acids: CASSQTGTTNTGELFF.